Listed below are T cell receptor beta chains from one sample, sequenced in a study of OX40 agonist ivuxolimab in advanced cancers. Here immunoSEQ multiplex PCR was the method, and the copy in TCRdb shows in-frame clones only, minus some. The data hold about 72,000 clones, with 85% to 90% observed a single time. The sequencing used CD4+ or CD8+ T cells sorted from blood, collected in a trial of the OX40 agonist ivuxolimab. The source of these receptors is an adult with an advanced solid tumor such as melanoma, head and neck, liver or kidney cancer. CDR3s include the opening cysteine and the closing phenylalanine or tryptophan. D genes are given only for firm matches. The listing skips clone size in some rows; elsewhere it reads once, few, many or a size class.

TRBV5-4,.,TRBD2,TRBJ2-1,CASSLASGEVEQFF,TGTGCCAGCAGCTTGGCTAGCGGGGAGGTTGAGCAGTTCTTC
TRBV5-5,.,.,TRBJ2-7,CASSLAGSYEQYF,TGTGCCAGCAGCTTGGCTGGCTCCTACGAGCAGTACTTC
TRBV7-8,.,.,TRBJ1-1,CASSAPGLGTEAFF,TGTGCCAGCAGCGCGCCGGGGTTAGGCACTGAAGCTTTCTTT
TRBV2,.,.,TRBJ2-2,CASSAGGTGELFF,TGTGCCAGCAGTGCCGGGGGAACCGGGGAGCTGTTTTTT
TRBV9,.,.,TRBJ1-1,CASSVNGQPNTEAFF,TGTGCCAGCAGCGTGAATGGACAGCCGAACACTGAAGCTTTCTTT
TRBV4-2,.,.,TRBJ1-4,CASSQEDWVNEKLFF,TGTGCCAGCAGCCAAGAGGACTGGGTTAATGAAAAACTGTTTTTT
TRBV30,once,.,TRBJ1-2,CAWSVGDRRCF,TGTGCCTGGAGTGTAGGGGATCGGAGGTGCTTC
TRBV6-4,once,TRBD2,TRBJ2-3,CASRGLAGSTDTQYF,TGTGCCAGCAGGGGTCTAGCGGGGAGCACAGATACGCAGTATTTT
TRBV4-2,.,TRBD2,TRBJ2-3,CASSPILAGGGDTQYF,TGTGCCAGCAGCCCCATCCTAGCGGGGGGCGGGGATACGCAGTATTTT
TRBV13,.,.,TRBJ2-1,CASSYRVAYNEQFF,TGTGCCAGCAGCTACAGGGTTGCCTACAATGAGCAGTTCTTC
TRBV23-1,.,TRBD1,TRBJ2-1,CATSDRVYNEQFF,TGCGCCACCTCGGACAGGGTCTACAATGAGCAGTTCTTC
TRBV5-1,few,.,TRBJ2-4,CASSGQLNIQYF,TGCGCCAGCAGCGGGCAGCTGAACATTCAGTACTTC
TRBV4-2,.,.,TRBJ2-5,CASSQTVTVSPQETQYF,TGTGCCAGCAGCCAAACTGTGACTGTTAGTCCCCAAGAGACCCAGTACTTC
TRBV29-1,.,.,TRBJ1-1,CSVVPGAYEAFF,TGCAGCGTTGTCCCTGGGGCCTATGAAGCTTTCTTT
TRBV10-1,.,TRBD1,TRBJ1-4,CASNGPTGEVPEKLFF,TGCGCCAGCAATGGCCCCACAGGGGAGGTTCCTGAAAAACTGTTTTTT
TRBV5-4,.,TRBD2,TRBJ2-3,CASSYGTSKDTQYF,TGTGCCAGCAGTTATGGGACTAGCAAAGATACGCAGTATTTT
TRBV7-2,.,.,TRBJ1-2,CASSLRGFYGYTF,TGTGCCAGCAGCTTAAGGGGTTTTTATGGCTACACCTTC
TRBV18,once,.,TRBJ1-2,CASSPERAGVGSAGYTF,TGTGCCAGCTCACCAGAGAGGGCAGGGGTCGGGTCGGCTGGCTACACCTTC
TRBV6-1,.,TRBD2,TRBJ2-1,CASSEPGLAASYNEQFF,TGTGCCAGCAGTGAGCCGGGACTAGCGGCCTCCTACAATGAGCAGTTCTTC
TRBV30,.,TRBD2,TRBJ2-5,CAWSVYGGKTQYF,TGTGCCTGGAGTGTCTACGGGGGGAAGACCCAGTACTTC
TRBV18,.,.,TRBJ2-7,CASSPGAVARYEQYF,TGTGCCAGCTCACCAGGGGCAGTAGCCCGCTACGAGCAGTACTTC
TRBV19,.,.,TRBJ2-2,CASSILGGNTGELFF,TGTGCCAGTAGTATTCTGGGCGGGAATACCGGGGAGCTGTTTTTT